Listed here are 11 T cell receptor beta chains from one sample, sequenced in a study of technical replicates of blood from a handful of donors. TCRdb's copy holds only in-frame clones and misses some; the assay was immunoSEQ multiplex PCR. Among tens of thousands of clones listed, over 85% were seen once. Sequences were obtained from T cells isolated from PBMCs. The source of these receptors is a human donor in good health.

The chain is built from TRBV27 and TRBJ1-2; unclear D gene. Germline V gene data show CDR1 as MNHEY and CDR2 as SMNVEV (reference sequence). Trimming left V 8 bases short and J 4 bases short, with 11 bases between. This CDR3 comprises 12 residues. The CDR3, as DNA: TGTGCCAGCTCTACACGGGGCTATGGCTACACCTTC. Protein: CASSTRGYGYTF.

The J gene is TRBJ2-6, the V gene TRBV18; D is uncertain. Germline assignment: CDR1 KGHSH and CDR2 LQKENI. V gave up 2 bases and J gave up 1 base, with 6 bases separating them. This CDR3 has 15 residues. CDR3: CASSPIASGANVLTF. CDR3 sequence (DNA): TGTGCCAGCTCACCAATTGCGTCTGGGGCCAACGTCCTGACTTTC.

The chain links TRBV6-1 to TRBJ2-6; D gene ambiguous. Between the trimmed V and J ends, which lost 6 bases and 0 bases, there was a span of 6 bases. Germline CDR1 MNHNS, CDR2 SASEGT. The CDR3 extends over 14 amino acids. CDR3 sequence (DNA): TGTGCCAGCAGGGCAGGCTCTGGGGCCAACGTCCTGACTTTC. Its protein is CASRAGSGANVLTF.

The CDR3: CASSINGDYGYTF. CDR3 sequence (DNA): TGTGCCAGTAGTATAAACGGAGACTATGGCTACACCTTC. The genes are TRBV19 and TRBJ1-2; D unresolved. Germline-derived CDR1 and CDR2 are LNHDA and SQIVND (reference sequence). The CDR3 is 13 residues long. V was shortened by 2 bases and J by 3 bases, with 7 bases between the two germline ends. The whole variable domain, remainder taken from reference TRBV19 and TRBJ1-2, is DGGITQSPKYLFRKEGQNVTLSCEQNLNHDAMYWYRQDPGQGLRLIYYSQIVNDFQKGDIAEGYSVSREKKESFPLTVTSAQKNPTAFYLCASSINGDYGYTFGSGTRLTVV.

This clone has just one count. The chain combines TRBV6-5 with TRBJ2-2; a weak D match, TRBD1 (5 bases). The CDR3 runs 16 residues. Germline CDR1 MNHEY, CDR2 SVGAGI. The V end lost 0 bases, the J end lost 2 bases, and 10 bases lay between the germline ends. CDR3 coding DNA: TGTGCCAGCAGTTACTCGAGTCAGGGTAACACCGGGGAGCTGTTTTTT. Residues: CASSYSSQGNTGELFF.

The chain carries TRBV6-1 and TRBJ1-5; D not certain. V was shortened by 3 bases and J by 5 bases, with 11 bases between the two germline ends. Germline values: CDR1 MNHNS, CDR2 SASEGT. There are 14 residues in the CDR3. CDR3 sequence (DNA): TGTGCCAGCAGTGACCGGAGGGCTGATCAGCCCCAGCATTTT. It yields the protein CASSDRRADQPQHF.

This clone was seen just once. The chain has TRBV18 and TRBJ2-1; 7 nucleotides align to TRBD1. This CDR3 comprises 13 residues. V was pared by 5 bases and J by 4 bases, with 2 bases of the junction left unmatched. CDR1 KGHSH and CDR2 LQKENI come from the germline V gene. CDR3 sequence (DNA): TGTGCCAGCTCAACACAGGGGTACAATGAGCAGTTCTTC. Residues: CASSTQGYNEQFF.

The V call is TRBV7-9, the J call TRBJ1-2, with no clear D. CDR3 length: 12 amino acids. CDR1 and CDR2 (germline): SEHNR, FQNEAQ (reference sequence). Trimming left V 5 bases short and J 6 bases short, with 10 bases between. The DNA of the CDR3 is TGTGCCAGCAGCCCAGATGCTCATGGCTACACCTTC. As protein: CASSPDAHGYTF. Filled out from reference TRBV7-9 and TRBJ1-2, the complete variable domain reads DTGVSQNPRHKITKRGQNVTFRCDPISEHNRLYWYRQTLGQGPEFLTYFQNEAQLEKSRLLSDRFSAERPKGSFSTLEIQRTEQGDSAMYLCASSPDAHGYTFGSGTRLTVV.

V gene TRBV7-3 combines with J gene TRBJ2-3; 8 bases line up with TRBD2. Losses at the gene ends were 1 base for V and 3 bases for J; bases not matched to a gene: 6. This CDR3 has 16 residues. Germline CDR1 reads SGHTA; CDR2 reads FQGTGA. The DNA for the CDR3 is TGTGCCAGCAGCTTAAACGGGGGGGGCCTAACAGATACGCAGTATTTT. Translated, it gives CASSLNGGGLTDTQYF.

V usage is TRBV7-2 and J usage is TRBJ1-2, with TRBD1 as a possible D gene (5 bases). Germline V gene sequence: CDR1 SGHTA, CDR2 FQGNSA. The CDR3 totals 16 residues. Trimming pared 1 base from V and 4 bases from J, leaving 16 bases between. The CDR3, as DNA: TGTGCCAGCAGCTTAGGCCGGTCGGGTCAGGGCTATGGCTACACCTTC. This sequence encodes CASSLGRSGQGYGYTF.

This chain connects TRBV30 to TRBJ1-4, with 9 bases lining up with TRBD1. CDR1 is GTSNPN and CDR2 is SVGIG in the germline V gene (reference sequence). This CDR3 spans 16 amino acids. The V and J ends lost 2 bases and 6 bases, in that order; junction bases with no gene match: 10. The CDR3 DNA reads as TGTGCCTGGAGTTTCTACCGGGACAGGGACGATGAAAAACTGTTTTTT. Translation gives CAWSFYRDRDDEKLFF.